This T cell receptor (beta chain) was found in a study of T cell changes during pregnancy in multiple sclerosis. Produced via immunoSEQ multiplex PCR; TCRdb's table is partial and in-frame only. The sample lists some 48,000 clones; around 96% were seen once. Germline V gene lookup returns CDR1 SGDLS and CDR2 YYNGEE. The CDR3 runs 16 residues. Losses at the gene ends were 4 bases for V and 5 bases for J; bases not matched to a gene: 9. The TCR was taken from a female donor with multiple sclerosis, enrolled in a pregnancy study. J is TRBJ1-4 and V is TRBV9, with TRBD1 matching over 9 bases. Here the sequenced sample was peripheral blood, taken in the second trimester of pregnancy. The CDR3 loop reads CASSFGTGIGNEKLFF. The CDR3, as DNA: TGTGCCAGCAGCTTCGGGACAGGGATAGGGAATGAAAAACTGTTTTTT.